Below are 3 T cell receptor beta chains sequenced from a single sample in a study of shared clonotypes between healthy human individuals (dated by TCRdb to 2018 to 2020). Receptor libraries were prepared by the immunoSEQ multiplex PCR assay. As stored in TCRdb, this immuneACCESS dataset retains in-frame rearrangements with V and J assigned. A fraction of the clones does not appear; measured against another copy, unresolved V genes explain less than half of the discrepancy, and the remainder lacks a known reason. This sample comprises 2 million to 3 million clones, approximately 93% of them detected only once. The top ten hold roughly 0.39% of the sample. What was sequenced was naive CD4+ T cells from PBMCs. Sample cell subset or site, as interpreted from the label and publication: CD45RA+ positively selected. Receptors were obtained from a man younger than 35 in good health. Some clones in this sample may be carry-over from other donors' samples.

This chain links TRBV7-9 with TRBJ2-3; D remains ambiguous. CDR3 length: 14 residues. The V gene's germline CDR1 is SEHNR and CDR2 FQNEAQ (reference sequence). The V and J ends lost 4 bases and 1 base respectively, with 9 bases between them. The CDR3 DNA sequence: TGTGCCAGCAGCTCGACCTACCGCACAGATACGCAGTATTTT. Its translation is CASSSTYRTDTQYF.

The rearrangement uses TRBV11-2 and TRBJ2-1, with a tentative D call TRBD1 (5 bases). CDR1 SGHAT and CDR2 FQNNGV come from the germline V gene. Trimming left V 6 bases short and J 6 bases short, with 12 bases between. This CDR3 is 13 amino acids long. CDR3 sequence: CASRTDTANEQFF. For the CDR3, the DNA is TGTGCCAGCAGGACGGACACCGCCAATGAGCAGTTCTTC.

The V and J genes are TRBV30 and TRBJ2-1; D not resolved. This CDR3 spans 12 amino acids. Germline V gene sequence: CDR1 GTSNPN, CDR2 SVGIG (reference sequence). The V end lost 4 bases, the J end lost 9 bases, and 13 bases lay between the germline ends. CDR3 coding DNA: TGTGCCTGGATAAATAGGAGAAGTGAGCAGTTCTTC. This translates into CAWINRRSEQFF.